Below, one T cell receptor beta chain is given with its context. This sample is part of a study of blood T cell repertoires in COVID-19. Authors' processing steps: Amplified reference gene primers provided the basis for estimating nucleated cell counts. The data were produced by immunoSEQ multiplex PCR, yet TCRdb's version contains in-frame clones alone and is incomplete. V and J calls and clone size follow that table, whereas D and trimming were derived from the DNA. The sample comprises under 80,000 clones, roughly nine tenths of which are singletons, and 3.5% to 4.5% rests with the top ten. V dropped 3 bases and J dropped 2 bases, with 6 bases sitting between them. The length of the CDR3 is 13 residues. Germline V gene data show CDR1 as SEHNR and CDR2 as FQNEAQ (reference sequence).

Sequenced: peripheral blood. The TCR sequence derives from a middle-aged man with active COVID-19. The chain recombines TRBV7-9 with TRBJ2-3, with no clear D. CDR3 sequence (DNA): TGTGCCAGCAGCTTCAGTTCCACAGATACGCAGTATTTT. As protein: CASSFSSTDTQYF.